This entry describes one T cell receptor beta chain. The antigen is undetermined. The CDR3 totals 19 residues. V lost 0 bases and J lost 4; bases outside the gene matches: 16. Germline lookup yields CDR1 WSHSY and CDR2 SAAADI. The data were obtained in a study of T cell clones after liver transplantation. Study-level background: Samples came from ITN030ST, which attempted immunosuppression withdrawal within 2 years of liver transplantation. General observations from the study: Post-transplant time points were not standardized, so conclusions are preliminary.

Profiled with immunoSEQ multiplex PCR; TCRdb holds only in-frame clones, not every one. The sample consists of 20,000 to 30,000 clones, around three quarters of them appearing once. The chain is built from TRBV10-2 and TRBJ2-5, with 8 bases lining up with TRBD2. This material consisted of CD4+ T cells from blood, taken before liver transplant. The clonotype was recovered from a human donor who received a liver transplant. The CDR3 is CASSESTLTGTRRGETQYF. In DNA form, the CDR3 reads TGCGCCAGCAGTGAGTCTACGCTTACCGGGACTAGGAGAGGAGAGACCCAGTACTTC.